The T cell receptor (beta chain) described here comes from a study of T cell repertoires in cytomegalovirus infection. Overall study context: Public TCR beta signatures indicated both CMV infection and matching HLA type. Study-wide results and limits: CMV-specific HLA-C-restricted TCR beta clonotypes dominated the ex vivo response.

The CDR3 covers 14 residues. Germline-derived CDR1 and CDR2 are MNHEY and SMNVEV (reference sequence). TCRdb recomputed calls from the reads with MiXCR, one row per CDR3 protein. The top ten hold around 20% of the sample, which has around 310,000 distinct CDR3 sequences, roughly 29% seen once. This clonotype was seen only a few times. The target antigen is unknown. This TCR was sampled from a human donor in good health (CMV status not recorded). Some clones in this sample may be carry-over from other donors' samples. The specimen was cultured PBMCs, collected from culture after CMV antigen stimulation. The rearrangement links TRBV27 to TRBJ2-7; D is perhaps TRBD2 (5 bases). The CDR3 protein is CVSSEGTSIYEQYF. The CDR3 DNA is TGTGTCTCAAGTGAGGGAACATCGATTTACGAGCAGTACTTC.